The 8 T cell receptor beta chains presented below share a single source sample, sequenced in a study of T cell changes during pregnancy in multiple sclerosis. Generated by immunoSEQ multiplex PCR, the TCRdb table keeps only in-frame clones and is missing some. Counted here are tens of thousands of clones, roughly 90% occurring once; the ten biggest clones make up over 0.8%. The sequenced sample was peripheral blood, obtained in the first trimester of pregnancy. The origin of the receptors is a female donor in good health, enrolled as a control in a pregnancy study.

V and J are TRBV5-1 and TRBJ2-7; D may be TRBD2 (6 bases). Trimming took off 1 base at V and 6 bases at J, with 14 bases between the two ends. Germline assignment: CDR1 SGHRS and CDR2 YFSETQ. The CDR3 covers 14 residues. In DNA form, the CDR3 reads TGCGCCAGCAGCTTGCCTGGAGGGTCAAGCGAGCAGTACTTC. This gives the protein CASSLPGGSSEQYF.

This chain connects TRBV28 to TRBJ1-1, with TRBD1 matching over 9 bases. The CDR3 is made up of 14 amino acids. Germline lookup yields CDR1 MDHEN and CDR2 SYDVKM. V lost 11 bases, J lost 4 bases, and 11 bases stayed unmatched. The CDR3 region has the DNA TGTGCCGGATGGGGACAGGGCGGGACCACTGAAGCTTTCTTT. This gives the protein CAGWGQGGTTEAFF. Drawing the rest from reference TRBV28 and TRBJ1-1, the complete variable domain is DVKVTQSSRYLVKRTGEKVFLECVQDMDHENMFWYRQDPGLGLRLIYFSYDVKMKEKGDIPEGYSVSREKKERFSLILESASTNQTSMYLCAGWGQGGTTEAFFGQGTRLTVV.

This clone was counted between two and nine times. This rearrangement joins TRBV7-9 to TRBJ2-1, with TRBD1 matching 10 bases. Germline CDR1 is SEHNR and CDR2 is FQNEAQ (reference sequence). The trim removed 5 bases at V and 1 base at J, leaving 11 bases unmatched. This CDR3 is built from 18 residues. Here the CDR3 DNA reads TGTGCCAGCAGCGAAGAGACAGGGGGCTACGGTTCCTACAATGAGCAGTTCTTC. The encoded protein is CASSEETGGYGSYNEQFF.

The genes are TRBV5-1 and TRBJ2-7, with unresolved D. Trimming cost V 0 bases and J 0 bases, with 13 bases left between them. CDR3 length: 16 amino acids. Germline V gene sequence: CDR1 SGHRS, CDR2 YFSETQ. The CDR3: CASSLVVGPSSYEQYF. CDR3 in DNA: TGCGCCAGCAGCTTGGTAGTGGGCCCTTCCTCCTACGAGCAGTACTTC.

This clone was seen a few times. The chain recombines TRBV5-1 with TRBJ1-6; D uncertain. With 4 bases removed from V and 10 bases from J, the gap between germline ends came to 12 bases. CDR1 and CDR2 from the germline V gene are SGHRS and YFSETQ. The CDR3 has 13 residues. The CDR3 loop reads CASSIGSISPLHF. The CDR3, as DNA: TGCGCCAGCAGCATCGGGAGCATATCACCCCTCCACTTT.

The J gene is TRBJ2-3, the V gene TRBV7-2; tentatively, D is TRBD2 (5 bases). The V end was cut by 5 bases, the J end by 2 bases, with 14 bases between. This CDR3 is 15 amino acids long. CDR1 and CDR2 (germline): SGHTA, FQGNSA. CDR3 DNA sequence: TGTGCCAGCAGCCGGAAGGAGCTAGCCACAGATACGCAGTATTTT. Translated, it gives CASSRKELATDTQYF.

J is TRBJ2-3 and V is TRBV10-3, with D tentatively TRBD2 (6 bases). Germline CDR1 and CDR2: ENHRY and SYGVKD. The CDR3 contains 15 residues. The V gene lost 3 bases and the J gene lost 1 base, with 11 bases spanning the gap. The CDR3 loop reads CAISDFGGGTDTQYF. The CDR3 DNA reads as TGTGCCATCAGTGATTTTGGCGGGGGCACAGATACGCAGTATTTT.

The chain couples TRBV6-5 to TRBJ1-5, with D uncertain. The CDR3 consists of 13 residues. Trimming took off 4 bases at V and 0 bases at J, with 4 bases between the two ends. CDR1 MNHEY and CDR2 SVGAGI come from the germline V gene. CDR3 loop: CASSFYSNQPQHF. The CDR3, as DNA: TGTGCCAGCAGTTTCTATAGCAATCAGCCCCAGCATTTT.